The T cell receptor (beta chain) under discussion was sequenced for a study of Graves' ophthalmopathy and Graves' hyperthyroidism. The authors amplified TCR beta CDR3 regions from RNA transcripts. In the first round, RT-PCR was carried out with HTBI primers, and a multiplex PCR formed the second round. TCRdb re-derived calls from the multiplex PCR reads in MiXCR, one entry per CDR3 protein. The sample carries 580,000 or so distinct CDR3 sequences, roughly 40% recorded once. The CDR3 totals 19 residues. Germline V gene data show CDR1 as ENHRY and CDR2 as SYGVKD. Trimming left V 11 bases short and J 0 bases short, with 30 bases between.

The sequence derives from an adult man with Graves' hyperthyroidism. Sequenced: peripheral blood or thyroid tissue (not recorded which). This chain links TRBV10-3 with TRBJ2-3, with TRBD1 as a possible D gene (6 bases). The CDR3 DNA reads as TGTGCCGTCTCAGGGGAGTCGAGCGGCAGCAGTACTAGCACAGATACGCAGTATTTT. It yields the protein CAVSGESSGSSTSTDTQYF.